This T cell receptor beta chain was retrieved from a study of T cells in Graves' hyperthyroidism and ophthalmopathy. The study's findings and limits: Model-based prediction identified ophthalmopathy a median approximately 6 months prior to its onset.

RNA transcripts were the template for amplifying TCR beta CDR3 regions. HTBI primers were the set used in a first-round RT-PCR of the TCR CDR3. TCRdb re-called the multiplex PCR reads with MiXCR, one entry per CDR3 protein. The table lists 400,000 to 600,000 distinct CDR3 sequences, under 25% of them singletons, with approximately 25% in the top ten. The germline V gene encodes CDR1 SGHAT and CDR2 FQNNGV. The CDR3 extends over 12 amino acids. Many counts were recorded for this clonotype. Its antigen is undetermined. Germline is not matched at one junction end, which may reflect a read error. This sequence was found in a man younger than 30 with Graves' hyperthyroidism. Sequencing was performed on blood. This chain uses TRBV11-2 with TRBJ2-4; TRBD2 might be the D (6 bases). CDR3 sequence: CVSSLGEDIQYF. The CDR3 nucleotides read TGTGTCAGCAGCTTGGGGGAGGACATTCAGTACTTC.